This T cell receptor (beta chain) was captured in a study of persistence of HIV-infected CD4 T cells. Study details: Isolated cells were CMV- and HIV-1 Gag-responding CD4+ T cells. Findings and limits, study-wide: Within sorted populations, more oligoclonal TCRs accompanied more oligoclonal proviruses.

Trimming pared 5 bases from V and 9 bases from J, leaving 11 bases between. The V gene's germline CDR1 is DFQATT and CDR2 SNEGSKA (reference sequence). CDR3 length: 11 amino acids. Cells were stimulated with CMV-infected fibroblast lysates at about 10 ug/mL. Sorted nonresponding memory CD4+ T cells were CD40L-negative, CD69-negative, CD45RO-high. CD8-depleted PBMCs were stimulated roughly 17 hours with anti-CD28/CD49d costimulation, CD40-blocking antibody and enfuvirtide. The libraries were made with immunoSEQ version 4 in survey mode. Template was genomic DNA at about 9.8 ng/uL, with up to 1 ug used per sample. Clones were sequenced by immunoSEQ multiplex PCR, and TCRdb holds only the in-frame ones, with some missing. This sample has about 48,000 clones; over 70% occur once, and the top ten carry about 3%. This clone was seen a few times. Its antigen is unknown.

Sample: CD4+ T cells sorted from PBMCs after approximately 19-hour stimulation, taken from a patient who received antiretroviral therapy. The chain employs TRBV20-1 and TRBJ2-1, with a weak D call TRBD2 (6 bases). The sequence came from an adult man with HIV who was CMV-seropositive. The DNA of the CDR3 is TGCAGTGCTGTTCTAGCGCGTGAGCAGTTCTTC. Its translation: CSAVLAREQFF.